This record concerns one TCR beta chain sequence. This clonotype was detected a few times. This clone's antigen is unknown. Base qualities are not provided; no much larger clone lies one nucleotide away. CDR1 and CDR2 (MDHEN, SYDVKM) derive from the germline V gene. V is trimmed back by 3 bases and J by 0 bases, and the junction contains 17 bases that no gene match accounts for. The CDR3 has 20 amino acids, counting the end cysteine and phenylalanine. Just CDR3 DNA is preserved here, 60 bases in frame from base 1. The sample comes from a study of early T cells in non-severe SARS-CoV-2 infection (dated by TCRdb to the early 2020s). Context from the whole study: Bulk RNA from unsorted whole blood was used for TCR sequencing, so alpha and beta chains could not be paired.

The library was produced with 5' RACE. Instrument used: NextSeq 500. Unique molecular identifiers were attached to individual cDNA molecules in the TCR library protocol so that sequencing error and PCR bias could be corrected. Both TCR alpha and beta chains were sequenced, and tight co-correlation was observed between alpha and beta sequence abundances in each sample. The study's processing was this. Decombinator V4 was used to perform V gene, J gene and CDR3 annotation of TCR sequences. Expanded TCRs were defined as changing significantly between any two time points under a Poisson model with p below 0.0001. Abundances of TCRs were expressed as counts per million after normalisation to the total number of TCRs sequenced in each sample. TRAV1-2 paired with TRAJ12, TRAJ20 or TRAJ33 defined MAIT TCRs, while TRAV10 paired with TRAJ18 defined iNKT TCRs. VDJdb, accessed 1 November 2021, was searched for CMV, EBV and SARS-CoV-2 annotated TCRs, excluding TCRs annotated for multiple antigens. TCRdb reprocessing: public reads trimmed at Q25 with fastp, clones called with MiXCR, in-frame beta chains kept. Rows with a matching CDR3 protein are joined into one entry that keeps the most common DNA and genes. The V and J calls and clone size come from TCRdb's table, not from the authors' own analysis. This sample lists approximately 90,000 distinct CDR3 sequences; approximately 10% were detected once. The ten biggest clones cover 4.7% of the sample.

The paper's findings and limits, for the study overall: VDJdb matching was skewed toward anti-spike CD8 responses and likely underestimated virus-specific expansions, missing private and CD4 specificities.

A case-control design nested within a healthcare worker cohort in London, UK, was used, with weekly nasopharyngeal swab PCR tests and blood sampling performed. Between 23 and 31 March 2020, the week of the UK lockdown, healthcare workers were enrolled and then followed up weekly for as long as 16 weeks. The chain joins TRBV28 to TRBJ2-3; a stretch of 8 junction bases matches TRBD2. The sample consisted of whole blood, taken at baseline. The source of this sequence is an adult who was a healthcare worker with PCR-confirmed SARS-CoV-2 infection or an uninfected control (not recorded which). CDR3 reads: CASSFIYRSGRTPSTDTQYF. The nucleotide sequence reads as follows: TGTGCCAGCAGTTTCATATATCGGAGCGGGAGAACTCCTAGCACAGATACGCAGTATTTT.